These T cell receptor beta chains were read from a single sample in a study of a mutant IDH1 vaccine in newly diagnosed glioma. No antigen is known for these receptors. Assay used: immunoSEQ multiplex PCR; TCRdb lists only in-frame clones, some missing. The data hold tens of thousands of clones, with more than 85% observed a single time. The specimen comprised PBMCs, sampled from a glioma patient whose treatment included an IDH1 peptide vaccine. These receptors were taken from a young man with glioma. Both conserved end residues are part of each CDR3. A D gene is named only where the DNA matches it firmly. Not all rows give a size; the values are once, few, many and, for expanded clones, a class.

d_call j_call clone_size v_call cdr3_aa cdr3_nt
TRBD1 TRBJ2-3 - TRBV5-1 CASSWTGGGTDTQYF TGCGCCAGCAGCTGGACAGGGGGCGGCACAGATACGCAGTATTTT
- TRBJ1-1 - TRBV15 CATSRVTAEAFF TGTGCCACCAGCAGAGTGACAGCTGAAGCTTTCTTT
TRBD1 TRBJ2-5 - TRBV5-5 CASSGDRGRETQYF TGTGCCAGCAGCGGGGACAGGGGGAGGGAGACCCAGTACTTC
- TRBJ2-2 - TRBV29-1 CSVVLGNTGELFF TGCAGCGTAGTCCTAGGAAACACCGGGGAGCTGTTTTTT
- TRBJ1-3 - TRBV18 CASSPMGEAIYF TGTGCCAGCTCACCAATGGGGGAAGCCATATATTTT
TRBD1 TRBJ1-1 - TRBV5-1 CASSKGQGARTEAFF TGCGCCAGCAGCAAGGGACAGGGGGCGCGGACTGAAGCTTTCTTT
- TRBJ1-4 - TRBV19 CASTIGVYNEKLFF TGTGCCAGTACCATCGGGGTTTATAATGAAAAACTGTTTTTT
TRBD1 TRBJ2-7 - TRBV5-1 CASSLAGQGYEQYF TGCGCCAGCAGCTTGGCGGGACAGGGCTACGAGCAGTACTTC
TRBD1 TRBJ1-1 - TRBV6-1 CASRGTVRSTEAFF TGTGCCAGCAGAGGGACAGTGAGATCCACTGAAGCTTTCTTT
- TRBJ2-1 - TRBV9 CASSVGQGSEQFF TGTGCCAGCAGCGTAGGTCAGGGCAGTGAGCAGTTCTTC
- TRBJ1-2 - TRBV4-3 CASSPSGPSAREGYTF TGCGCCAGCAGCCCCTCTGGTCCGTCTGCTCGGGAGGGCTACACCTTC
- TRBJ2-1 - TRBV28 CASSLVPFNEQFF TGTGCCAGCAGTTTGGTTCCATTCAATGAGCAGTTCTTC
TRBD1 TRBJ2-1 once TRBV9 CASSALTGEGHEQFF TGTGCCAGCAGCGCACTGACAGGGGAAGGTCATGAGCAGTTCTTC
- TRBJ1-1 - TRBV30 CAWWAGGGTEAFF TGTGCCTGGTGGGCTGGCGGTGGCACTGAAGCTTTCTTT
TRBD2 TRBJ2-5 - TRBV9 CASSPQLAGYQETQYF TGTGCCAGCAGCCCCCAGTTAGCGGGGTACCAAGAGACCCAGTACTTC
- TRBJ2-1 - TRBV4-1 CASSQAVGQVYNEQFF TGCGCCAGCAGCCAAGCTGTCGGGCAGGTCTACAATGAGCAGTTCTTC
TRBD2 TRBJ2-1 - TRBV7-6 CASSSRGGEDEQFF TGTGCCAGCAGCTCCCGGGGGGGCGAAGATGAGCAGTTCTTC
TRBD1 TRBJ1-3 - TRBV7-9 CASSWDREFGNTIYF TGTGCCAGCAGCTGGGACAGGGAATTTGGAAACACCATATATTTT
TRBD1 TRBJ1-2 - TRBV6-1 CASRQTGGYGYTF TGTGCCAGCAGACAGACAGGGGGCTATGGCTACACCTTC
- TRBJ1-4 - TRBV9 CASSGDEKLFF TGTGCCAGCTCCGGAGACGAAAAACTGTTTTTT
- TRBJ1-5 - TRBV28 CASSFPTLGRGNPQHF TGTGCCAGCAGTTTCCCTACCTTGGGGAGGGGAAACCCCCAGCATTTT
- TRBJ2-3 - TRBV7-7 CASSPQPTGTDTQYF TGTGCCAGCAGCCCACAGCCGACAGGCACAGATACGCAGTATTTT
TRBD1 TRBJ1-5 - TRBV28 CASSLWEDRGNQPQHF TGTGCCAGCAGTTTATGGGAGGACAGGGGAAATCAGCCCCAGCATTTT
TRBD2 TRBJ2-3 - TRBV11-3 CASSPGRAGDTQYF TGTGCCAGCAGCCCCGGGAGGGCCGGAGATACGCAGTATTTT
- TRBJ2-6 - TRBV7-9 CASSLTVSGANVLTF TGTGCCAGCAGCCTAACAGTCTCTGGGGCCAACGTCCTGACTTTC
- TRBJ1-1 few TRBV5-8 CASSLGNEAFF TGTGCCAGCAGCTTAGGTAATGAAGCTTTCTTT
TRBD1 TRBJ2-7 once TRBV27 CASSRDRGYEQYF TGTGCCAGCAGTAGGGACAGGGGCTACGAGCAGTACTTC
- TRBJ1-1 - TRBV9 CASSVGSRMNTEAFF TGTGCCAGCAGCGTAGGATCGCGGATGAACACTGAAGCTTTCTTT
- TRBJ2-7 - TRBV28 CASSLFQGRWADTNYEQYF TGTGCCAGCAGTTTATTCCAAGGGAGGTGGGCTGACACGAACTACGAGCAGTACTTC
- TRBJ1-4 - TRBV6-5 CASRRTGSENEKLFF TGTGCCAGCAGACGAACAGGGAGTGAGAATGAAAAACTGTTTTTT
- TRBJ1-4 once TRBV7-6 CASSLVVGSNEKLFF TGTGCCAGCAGCTTAGTGGTTGGGTCTAATGAAAAACTGTTTTTT
TRBD1 TRBJ1-6 - TRBV7-9 CASNLGQDNSPLHF TGTGCCAGCAATCTCGGACAGGATAATTCACCCCTCCACTTT
- TRBJ2-5 - TRBV28 CASSQPLETQYF TGTGCCAGCAGTCAACCTTTGGAGACCCAGTACTTC
- TRBJ2-3 - TRBV25-1 CASSKNTDTQYF TGTGCCAGCAGTAAAAACACAGATACGCAGTATTTT
TRBD1 TRBJ1-2 - TRBV4-1 CASSRYRGSGFGYTF TGCGCCAGCAGCCGGTACAGGGGGTCGGGGTTCGGCTACACCTTC
- TRBJ2-7 - TRBV7-2 CASSSGKYLEQYF TGTGCCAGCAGCTCCGGGAAGTACCTCGAGCAGTACTTC
- TRBJ2-1 - TRBV29-1 CSVEQGMDEEQFF TGCAGCGTTGAACAGGGAATGGATGAAGAGCAGTTCTTC
- TRBJ2-3 few TRBV29-1 CSVEGGGDTQYF TGCAGCGTTGAGGGTGGTGGAGATACGCAGTATTTT
- TRBJ1-1 - TRBV15 CATSRDLQDEAFF TGTGCCACCAGCAGAGATCTCCAGGATGAAGCTTTCTTT
TRBD2 TRBJ2-3 - TRBV7-2 CASSTTSGGADTQYF TGTGCCAGCAGCACGACTAGCGGGGGGGCAGATACGCAGTATTTT
TRBD1 TRBJ2-1 once TRBV5-4 CASSTGQGAYNEQFF TGTGCCAGCAGCACCGGACAGGGGGCTTACAATGAGCAGTTCTTC
- TRBJ1-1 - TRBV28 CASSRVNTEAFF TGTGCCAGCAGCCGAGTAAACACTGAAGCTTTCTTT
- TRBJ2-1 - TRBV28 CASSSLGGSTYNEQFF TGTGCCAGCAGTTCCCTGGGGGGATCTACCTACAATGAGCAGTTCTTC
- TRBJ2-7 - TRBV18 CASSPQGGAYEQYF TGTGCCAGCTCACCACAGGGGGGGGCCTACGAGCAGTACTTC
- TRBJ2-7 - TRBV5-1 CASSSTGRAYEQYF TGCGCCAGCAGCTCAACAGGAAGAGCCTACGAGCAGTACTTC